The 15 T cell receptor beta chains presented below share a single source sample, sequenced in a study of T cell repertoires in cytomegalovirus infection. MiXCR, run by TCRdb on the reads, gives a single entry per CDR3 protein. The sample gives 560,000 or so distinct CDR3 sequences, 16% of which show up once; about 24% is in the top ten. The sample taken for sequencing was CD8+ T cells from PBMCs. The receptors shown here come from a human donor in good health (CMV status not recorded). Some clones in this sample may be carry-over from other donors' samples.

This clonotype showed up many times. The genes are TRBV7-9 and TRBJ2-7; 8 nucleotides align to TRBD2. The germline gives CDR1 SEHNR, CDR2 FQNEAQ (reference sequence). V gave up 4 bases and J gave up 3 bases; unmatched junction bases: 8. The CDR3 totals 15 residues. CDR3 nucleotides: TGTGCCAGCAGCTCCCGACTAGCGAACCACTACGAGCAGTACTTC. Protein: CASSSRLANHYEQYF.

This clonotype was observed many times. The chain carries TRBV27 and TRBJ1-1, with 8 bases identical to TRBD1. J was trimmed by 1 base and V by 8 bases; bases with no gene match: 9. CDR3 size: 15 residues. Germline CDR1 and CDR2: MNHEY and SMNVEV (reference sequence). CDR3 sequence (DNA): TGTGCCAGCGGAAGGCAGGGGGCCTCGAACACTGAAGCTTTCTTT. This encodes CASGRQGASNTEAFF.

This clonotype has ten or more counts. CDR3 DNA sequence: TGTGCCAGCAGCCCCGGGCTTACTAGCGGGAGTATTAATTACAATGAGCAGTTCTTC. Its translation is CASSPGLTSGSINYNEQFF. The genes are TRBV7-2 and TRBJ2-1, with TRBD2 identical over 11 bases. The length of the CDR3 is 19 residues. The V and J ends lost 5 bases and 4 bases, in that order; junction bases with no gene match: 16. Looked up from germline, CDR1 is SGHTA and CDR2 is FQGNSA. The whole variable domain, filled in from reference TRBV7-2 and TRBJ2-1, reads GAGVSQSPSNKVTEKGKDVELRCDPISGHTALYWYRQSLGQGLEFLIYFQGNSAPDKSGLPSDRFSAERTGGSVSTLTIQRTQQEDSAVYLCASSPGLTSGSINYNEQFFGPGTRLTVL.

This clonotype showed up just a few times. The chain employs TRBV7-9 and TRBJ2-3; TRBD2 might be the D (6 bases). Trimming took off 2 bases at V and 1 base at J, with 19 bases between the two ends. The CDR3 is 18 residues long. In germline, CDR1 is SEHNR, CDR2 FQNEAQ (reference sequence). The DNA of the CDR3 is TGTGCCAGCAGCTTACGAACGGGACTCATGACGGGCACAGATACGCAGTATTTT. This gives the protein CASSLRTGLMTGTDTQYF.

The chain employs TRBV27 and TRBJ2-3; D uncertain. With 2 bases removed from V and 3 bases from J, the gap between germline ends came to 6 bases. Germline CDR1 and CDR2: MNHEY and SMNVEV (reference sequence). The length of the CDR3 is 13 residues. The CDR3 sequence: CASSLHTTDTQYF. The CDR3 region has the DNA TGTGCCAGCAGTTTACATACTACAGATACGCAGTATTTT.

There are a few counts of this clonotype. The chain has TRBV5-5 and TRBJ2-1; a possible D gene is TRBD1 (6 bases). The CDR3 contains 15 residues. The V gene's germline CDR1 is SGHKS and CDR2 YYEKEE (reference sequence). Trimming removed 0 bases from V and 7 bases from J, with 14 bases in between. The CDR3, as DNA: TGTGCCAGCAGCTTGGGACAGGAGCGCGTTAATGAGCAGTTCTTC. Amino acids: CASSLGQERVNEQFF. The variable domain in full, completed from reference TRBV5-5 and TRBJ2-1, reads DAGVTQSPTHLIKTRGQQVTLRCSPISGHKSVSWYQQVLGQGPQFIFQYYEKEERGRGNFPDRFSARQFPNYSSELNVNALLLGDSALYLCASSLGQERVNEQFFGPGTRLTVL.

This rearrangement joins TRBV27 to TRBJ2-4; maybe TRBD2 (8 bases). Trimming stripped 8 bases from V and 5 bases from J, with 19 bases between. Germline V lookup: CDR1 MNHEY, CDR2 SMNVEV (reference sequence). The CDR3 has 15 amino acids. CDR3 coding DNA: TGTGCCAGCCGGGAGGGGGCAGGGTCCGAAAACATTCAGTACTTC. It encodes CASREGAGSENIQYF.

This clonotype was seen at least ten times. The rearrangement links TRBV7-6 to TRBJ2-1; D assignment may be TRBD1 or TRBD2 (5 bases each). The length of the CDR3 is 14 residues. The germline V and J ends were trimmed by 1 base and 4 bases, with 8 bases remaining between them. Germline assignment: CDR1 SGHVS and CDR2 FNYEAQ. The CDR3 reads CASSLGGNYNEQFF. In DNA form, the CDR3 reads TGTGCCAGCAGCTTAGGGGGGAATTACAATGAGCAGTTCTTC.

This clonotype was recorded at least ten times. J is TRBJ2-7 and V is TRBV4-1; D gene ambiguous. CDR3 length equals 14 residues. CDR1 and CDR2 (germline): MGHRA, YSYEKL. The V end lost 0 bases, the J end lost 5 bases, and 11 bases lay between the germline ends. DNA for the CDR3: TGCGCCAGCAGCCAAGATCGGCTCCTGGACGAGCAGTACTTC. This translates into CASSQDRLLDEQYF.

This clonotype has at least ten counts. This chain joins TRBV7-9 and TRBJ2-7, with 8 bases that match TRBD2. Germline trimming cut 3 bases from V and 3 bases from J; bases unmatched to any gene: 4. The germline V gene has CDR1 SEHNR and CDR2 FQNEAQ (reference sequence). The CDR3 is made up of 14 amino acids. The CDR3 nucleotides read TGTGCCAGCAGCTTCGGGACTAGAAACTACGAGCAGTACTTC. Translation gives CASSFGTRNYEQYF.

This clonotype was picked up a small number of times. This chain connects TRBV2 to TRBJ2-1, with D possibly matching TRBD1 (6 bases). V was trimmed by 1 base and J by 4 bases, leaving 11 bases between them. Germline V gene lookup returns CDR1 SNHLY and CDR2 FYNNEI. The CDR3 contains 15 residues. The CDR3 DNA reads TGTGCCAGCAGTGAAGTGGGCAGGGGATACAATGAGCAGTTCTTC. Translated, it gives CASSEVGRGYNEQFF.

This clonotype has just a few counts. The CDR3 sequence is CAWSGGLYEQYF. For the CDR3, the DNA is TGTGCCTGGAGTGGGGGTCTCTACGAGCAGTACTTC. V usage is TRBV30 and J usage is TRBJ2-7; D remains unclear. Germline V gene sequence: CDR1 GTSNPN, CDR2 SVGIG (reference sequence). CDR3 length: 12 amino acids. V was pared by 1 base and J by 3 bases, with 7 bases between.

This clonotype was counted only a few times. The chain employs TRBV18 and TRBJ1-5; D is unresolved. V dropped 1 base and J dropped 0 bases, with 10 bases sitting between them. The CDR3 contains 16 residues. Per the germline V gene, CDR1 is KGHSH and CDR2 is LQKENI. CDR3 residues: CASSPRAGISNQPQHF. As DNA, the CDR3 is TGTGCCAGCTCACCACGGGCGGGGATTAGCAATCAGCCCCAGCATTTT.

This clonotype appeared many times. J is TRBJ1-1 and V is TRBV19; the match to TRBD1 covers 11 bases. CDR1 LNHDA and CDR2 SQIVND come from the germline V gene (reference sequence). The V gene end was trimmed by 1 base and the J gene end by 5 bases; junction bases not matched to a gene: 9. The CDR3 spans 17 residues. The DNA for the CDR3 is TGTGCCAGTAGTATAGTGAGGACAGGGGGCGCTATAACTGAAGCTTTCTTT. Protein product: CASSIVRTGGAITEAFF.

This clonotype has just a few counts. The J gene is TRBJ2-5, the V gene TRBV12-3 or TRBV12-4; 8 bases agree with TRBD2. The CDR3 totals 16 residues. The V gene end was trimmed by 5 bases and the J gene end by 1 base; junction bases not matched to a gene: 9. The CDR3 DNA sequence: TGTGCCAGCAGTCCTAAACAGCGGGGGACCCAAGAGACCCAGTACTTC. This sequence encodes CASSPKQRGTQETQYF.